Below are 8 T cell receptor beta chains sequenced from a single sample in a study of OX40 agonist ivuxolimab in advanced cancers. Libraries were made using the immunoSEQ multiplex PCR assay. Held by TCRdb, this immuneACCESS table contains in-frame sequences only and omits some clones. Under half of the omission traces to an unresolved V gene where checked; the cause of the rest is unknown. A total of approximately 65,000 clones appear in this sample, roughly 80% of them only once. About a tenth of the sample comes from the top ten. The input for sequencing was CD4+ or CD8+ T cells sorted from blood, taken in a trial of the OX40 agonist ivuxolimab. These receptors were taken from an adult with an advanced solid tumor such as melanoma, head and neck, liver or kidney cancer.

The chain carries TRBV27 and TRBJ1-1, with D possibly matching TRBD1 (5 bases). The V gene lost 8 bases and the J gene lost 11 bases, with 15 bases spanning the gap. The CDR3 has 11 residues. CDR1 and CDR2 from the germline V gene are MNHEY and SMNVEV (reference sequence). CDR3 DNA: TGTGCCAGCTCGGGGGGGGTGCTGGCTTTCTTT. Translating it yields CASSGGVLAFF.

The V gene is TRBV7-9, the J gene TRBJ2-2; a weak D match, TRBD1 (5 bases). This CDR3 region has 14 residues. Germline CDR1 SEHNR, CDR2 FQNEAQ (reference sequence). V lost 5 bases, J lost 1 base, and 8 bases lay in between. The CDR3 DNA follows: TGTGCCAGCAGCCTCAGGGAGAACACCGGGGAGCTGTTTTTT. Translated: CASSLRENTGELFF.

This sequence joins TRBV6-1 and TRBJ1-1; maybe TRBD1 (6 bases). Trimming removed 6 bases from V and 4 bases from J, with 9 bases in between. CDR1 is MNHNS, CDR2 SASEGT, per germline. This CDR3 comprises 12 residues. The DNA of the CDR3 is TGTGCCAGCAGACAGGGACCCACTGAAGCTTTCTTT. This codes for CASRQGPTEAFF.

The genes are TRBV7-9 and TRBJ2-5, with 13 bases identical to TRBD2. Germline V lookup: CDR1 SEHNR, CDR2 FQNEAQ (reference sequence). The CDR3 sequence is 16 residues long. Losses at the gene ends were 5 bases for V and 5 bases for J; bases not matched to a gene: 8. CDR3 sequence (DNA): TGTGCCAGCAGCCCTGGACTAGCGGGAGTCGCCGAGACCCAGTACTTC. Its translation: CASSPGLAGVAETQYF.

There are a few counts of this clone. This chain joins TRBV5-1 and TRBJ2-2, with D tentatively TRBD1 (6 bases). The CDR3 extends over 16 amino acids. Germline V lookup: CDR1 SGHRS, CDR2 YFSETQ. V lost 2 bases and J lost 0, with 11 bases in between. The CDR3 coding sequence is TGCGCCAGCAGCTTAAGGGACACCACGAACACCGGGGAGCTGTTTTTT. The encoded protein is CASSLRDTTNTGELFF.

This clone was seen a single time. The rearrangement uses TRBV27 and TRBJ1-1; D perhaps matches TRBD1 (6 bases). V was pared by 2 bases and J by 3 bases, with 7 bases between. This CDR3 comprises 13 residues. From germline, CDR1 is MNHEY and CDR2 SMNVEV (reference sequence). The CDR3 spells CASSLAGDTEAFF. In DNA, the CDR3 is TGTGCCAGCAGTTTAGCAGGGGACACTGAAGCTTTCTTT.

The chain carries TRBV20-1 and TRBJ2-3; D is unclear. The CDR3 extends over 11 amino acids. Trimming cost V 1 base and J 4 bases, with 3 bases left between them. Germline CDR1 reads DFQATT; CDR2 reads SNEGSKA (reference sequence). The CDR3 DNA sequence: TGCAGTGCTAGAGTTGCAGATACGCAGTATTTT. Its translation is CSARVADTQYF.

The chain employs TRBV6-5 and TRBJ1-4; D may be TRBD1 (6 bases). The CDR3 is 15 amino acids. Trimming took 1 base from V and 5 from J, leaving 11 bases between them. Germline V gene sequence: CDR1 MNHEY, CDR2 SVGAGI. CDR3 loop: CASSYLQGRNEKLFF. The DNA of the CDR3 is TGTGCCAGCAGTTACTTACAGGGAAGGAATGAAAAACTGTTTTTT.